A single sample is the source of the 17 T cell receptor beta chains below, sequenced in a study of OX40 agonist ivuxolimab in advanced cancers. Only in-frame clones appear in the TCRdb table, and some are missing; sequencing was by immunoSEQ multiplex PCR. The sample lists some 57,000 clones, around nine tenths occurring once. The specimen was CD4+ or CD8+ T cells sorted from blood, collected in a trial of the OX40 agonist ivuxolimab. These receptors originate from an adult with an advanced solid tumor such as melanoma, head and neck, liver or kidney cancer.

The chain carries TRBV6-1 and TRBJ2-7, with D perhaps matching TRBD2 (6 bases). V was cut by 3 bases and J by 11 bases, with 14 bases left in between. CDR1 is MNHNS and CDR2 is SASEGT in the germline V gene. CDR3 length equals 12 residues. CDR3 sequence: CASSDGEWEEYF. In DNA, the CDR3 is TGTGCCAGCAGTGATGGGGAGTGGGAGGAGTACTTC.

This clone was recorded once. The V call is TRBV4-3, the J call TRBJ1-2; 8 bases map to TRBD1. J lost 8 bases, V lost 1 base, and 9 bases had no gene match. Germline V CDR1 and CDR2: LGHNA, YSLEER. The CDR3 sequence is 15 residues long. This chain's CDR3 is CASSQAERTGQGYTF. The CDR3 DNA is TGCGCCAGCAGCCAAGCGGAAAGGACAGGGCAGGGCTACACCTTC.

The chain combines TRBV6-6 with TRBJ2-7; maybe TRBD1 (7 bases). Germline CDR1 and CDR2: MNHNY and SVGAGI (reference sequence). V lost 8 bases and J lost 3, with 17 bases in between. CDR3 length: 14 residues. In DNA, the CDR3 is TGTGCCAGCCGTCCAGGGGGTAGCGGCTACGAGCAGTACTTC. Protein product: CASRPGGSGYEQYF.

V and J are TRBV18 and TRBJ2-7; D gene uncertain. This CDR3 has 16 residues. The V gene's germline CDR1 is KGHSH and CDR2 LQKENI. Trimming pared 6 bases from V and 0 bases from J, leaving 18 bases between. CDR3 in DNA: TGTGCCAGCTCGCCCCCAGGTGGCGATCCCTCCTACGAGCAGTACTTC. Its protein is CASSPPGGDPSYEQYF.

The rearrangement links TRBV5-1 to TRBJ1-3; 7 nucleotides align to TRBD1. This CDR3 contains 15 residues. With 4 bases clipped from V and 4 bases from J, the junction kept 8 bases outside the gene matches. Germline V CDR1 and CDR2: SGHRS, YFSETQ. Here the CDR3 DNA reads TGCGCCAGCAGCGTTGACAGGGAGGCGGGAAACACCATATATTTT. The encoded protein is CASSVDREAGNTIYF. Complete variable domain (other parts from reference TRBV5-1 and TRBJ1-3): KAGVTQTPRYLIKTRGQQVTLSCSPISGHRSVSWYQQTPGQGLQFLFEYFSETQRNKGNFPGRFSGRQFSNSRSEMNVSTLELGDSALYLCASSVDREAGNTIYFGEGSWLTVV.

This clone came up once. V gene TRBV29-1 combines with J gene TRBJ1-4; D ambiguous. The CDR3 is made up of 13 amino acids. Trimming stripped 7 bases from V and 8 bases from J, with 17 bases between. The germline V gene has CDR1 SQVTM and CDR2 ANQGSEA. The CDR3 coding sequence is TGCAGCGCCCCGTCTCCCAGTGGAGAAAAACTGTTTTTT. This sequence encodes CSAPSPSGEKLFF.

The V call is TRBV5-1, the J call TRBJ2-7; 7 positions match TRBD2. This CDR3 has 13 amino acids. The V gene's germline CDR1 is SGHRS and CDR2 YFSETQ. V trimming: 5 bases; J trimming: 3 bases; junction bases outside the gene matches: 5. CDR3 in DNA: TGCGCCAGCAGTAGACTAGCAGACTACGAGCAGTACTTC. Translation: CASSRLADYEQYF.

Only a few counts were recorded for this clone. The rearrangement joins TRBV19 to TRBJ2-7; tentatively, D is TRBD2 (6 bases). The CDR3 spans 17 residues. Germline CDR1 LNHDA, CDR2 SQIVND (reference sequence). The germline V and J ends were trimmed by 4 bases and 0 bases, with 19 bases remaining between them. CDR3 sequence reads: CASSTARGSGSSYEQYF. CDR3 coding DNA: TGTGCCAGTAGTACTGCCCGGGGGAGTGGGAGCTCCTACGAGCAGTACTTC.

The V gene is TRBV15, the J gene TRBJ2-1, with D tentatively TRBD1 (5 bases). Trimming removed 0 bases at V and 5 bases at J, with 11 bases between. Germline V CDR1 and CDR2: LNHNV, YYDKDF (reference sequence). The length of the CDR3 is 15 residues. CDR3 sequence: CATSRDRVPDNEQFF. CDR3 coding DNA: TGTGCCACCAGCAGAGACAGGGTTCCAGACAATGAGCAGTTCTTC.

The V gene is TRBV2, the J gene TRBJ2-7; no clear D gene. The CDR3 is 12 residues long. CDR1 is SNHLY and CDR2 is FYNNEI in the germline V gene. Between the trimmed V and J ends, which lost 3 bases and 3 bases, there was a span of 6 bases. CDR3 sequence: CASSDRDYEQYF. The DNA of the CDR3 is TGTGCCAGCAGTGATAGGGACTACGAGCAGTACTTC.

A remark on this clone: Other DNA sequences in this sample translate to the same CDR3. V usage is TRBV18 and J usage is TRBJ2-6; no reliable D call. V lost 2 bases, J lost 3 bases, and 2 bases lay in between. Germline V lookup: CDR1 KGHSH, CDR2 LQKENI. The length of the CDR3 is 13 residues. The CDR3 DNA sequence: TGTGCCAGCTCACCAGGTGGGGCCAACGTCCTGACTTTC. Translated, it gives CASSPGGANVLTF.

The J gene is TRBJ1-1, the V gene TRBV28, with D perhaps matching TRBD1 (5 bases). This CDR3 comprises 13 residues. Looked up from germline, CDR1 is MDHEN and CDR2 is SYDVKM. The ends were cut back, 3 bases at V and 8 bases at J, with 13 bases in the middle. The CDR3 DNA follows: TGTGCCAGCAGTTTTCCGGGACTCGACGAAGCTTTCTTT. Its protein product is CASSFPGLDEAFF.

The genes are TRBV7-2 and TRBJ2-1; D is unclear. V was clipped by 0 bases and J by 9 bases, with 9 bases between them. CDR3 length equals 13 residues. Germline values: CDR1 SGHTA, CDR2 FQGNSA. The CDR3 bases are TGTGCCAGCAGCTTAGCGCTGGTCGGTGAGCAGTTCTTC. Translated: CASSLALVGEQFF.

The table lists this clone with a count of one. This chain uses TRBV10-2 with TRBJ2-2; 10 nucleotides match TRBD2. Germline assignment: CDR1 WSHSY and CDR2 SAAADI. Trimming removed 7 bases from V and 6 bases from J; junction bases left unmatched: 17. This CDR3 has 18 residues. The CDR3 loop reads CASIGGASGSVVAGELFF. In DNA, the CDR3 is TGCGCCAGCATTGGGGGGGCTAGCGGGAGCGTAGTAGCCGGGGAGCTGTTTTTT.

This chain connects TRBV28 to TRBJ2-1, with D perhaps assigned TRBD1 or TRBD2 (5 bases each). V dropped 8 bases and J dropped 15 bases, with 26 bases sitting between them. The CDR3 spans 14 residues. CDR1 and CDR2 (germline): MDHEN, SYDVKM. The chain's CDR3 is CASGSSGTVRLGFF. Here the CDR3 DNA reads TGTGCCAGCGGGTCCTCTGGGACCGTCCGATTGGGGTTCTTC.

The CDR3 bases are TGTGCCAGCTCACCACCGGGGCGACAAGAGACCCAGTACTTC. Protein product: CASSPPGRQETQYF. This sequence joins TRBV18 and TRBJ2-5; D might be TRBD1 (5 bases). Germline CDR1 and CDR2: KGHSH and LQKENI. The CDR3 extends over 14 amino acids. V lost 0 bases to trimming and J lost 2 bases, with 7 bases between them.

This chain uses TRBV29-1 with TRBJ2-1; 12 positions match TRBD2. With 7 bases clipped from V and 12 bases from J, the junction kept 16 bases outside the gene matches. CDR3 size: 15 residues. Germline V CDR1 and CDR2: SQVTM, ANQGSEA. CDR3 coding DNA: TGCAGCGCCCTGGGACTAGCGGGTCCTTCGGGGGGGCAGTTCTTC. Amino acid sequence: CSALGLAGPSGGQFF.